These 21 T cell receptor beta chains originate from one sample sequenced in a study of beta chain features in type 1 diabetes. The whole isolated RNA underwent reverse transcription, so sequencing captured expressed TCRB transcripts. Method: immunoSEQ multiplex PCR; TCRdb's copy keeps in-frame clones and lacks some. This table has about 400,000 clones, 10% to 15% appearing once. The sample taken for sequencing was naive CD4+ T cells from blood. All receptors come from a man aged 18 to 30 in good health.

The V gene is TRBV11-2, the J gene TRBJ2-2, with 10 bases that match TRBD2. This CDR3 is 15 amino acids long. V was clipped by 5 bases and J by 6 bases; unmatched bases: 6. Germline CDR1 SGHAT, CDR2 FQNNGV. The DNA of the CDR3 is TGTGCCAGCAGCGCTAGCGGGGGTTTCCCCGGGGAGCTGTTTTTT. Translated: CASSASGGFPGELFF.

The chain carries TRBV4-2 and TRBJ2-7; 9 bases agree with TRBD1. The V gene end was trimmed by 1 base and the J gene end by 9 bases; junction bases not matched to a gene: 10. The CDR3 loop spans 15 amino acids. Germline loops: CDR1 LGHNA, CDR2 YNFKEQ. Here the CDR3 reads CASSQVIGTGSAQYF. In nucleotides, the CDR3 is TGTGCCAGCAGCCAAGTAATCGGGACAGGGTCGGCGCAGTACTTC.

The chain joins TRBV28 to TRBJ2-1; 7 nucleotides line up with TRBD1. This CDR3 has 15 amino acids. Trimming cost V 4 bases and J 9 bases; bases outside gene matches: 12. Germline V gives CDR1 MDHEN, CDR2 SYDVKM. As DNA, the CDR3 is TGTGCCAGCAGTTCATTATCGACAGGGAAGGCTGAGCAGTTCTTC. Its translation: CASSSLSTGKAEQFF.

The CDR3 DNA reads as TGTGCCAGCAGTGATGCGCCAGGGTCTAATGAAAAACTGTTTTTT. Its translation is CASSDAPGSNEKLFF. The chain couples TRBV6-1 to TRBJ1-4, with a possible D match to TRBD1 (5 bases). V lost 3 bases and J 3 bases, leaving 11 bases between the germline ends. The length of the CDR3 is 15 residues. Per the germline V gene, CDR1 is MNHNS and CDR2 is SASEGT.

In this sample, this clone turned up a few times. J is TRBJ2-5 and V is TRBV14; no definite D call. Germline V gene sequence: CDR1 SGHDN, CDR2 FVKESK. Trimming stripped 4 bases from V and 5 bases from J, with 5 bases between. The CDR3 totals 11 residues. The CDR3 protein is CASSLMETQYF. The CDR3 DNA follows: TGTGCCAGCAGCCTCATGGAGACCCAGTACTTC. Full variable domain (rest looked up from reference TRBV14 and TRBJ2-5): EAGVTQFPSHSVIEKGQTVTLRCDPISGHDNLYWYRRVMGKEIKFLLHFVKESKQDESGMPNNRFLAERTGGTYSTLKVQPAELEDSGVYFCASSLMETQYFGPGTRLLVL.

The chain joins TRBV5-1 to TRBJ2-7; 9 nucleotides agree with TRBD2. CDR3 length: 17 residues. J lost 5 bases, V lost 4 bases, and 16 bases had no gene match. Germline CDR1 and CDR2: SGHRS and YFSETQ. This CDR3 is CASSHLEGVAGDHEQYF. The CDR3 DNA is TGCGCCAGCAGCCACCTCGAGGGGGTAGCGGGGGACCACGAGCAGTACTTC.

This clone has more than one count but fewer than ten. The chain couples TRBV29-1 to TRBJ2-7, with D tentatively TRBD2 (7 bases). The CDR3 consists of 13 residues. Trimming removed 6 bases from V and 6 bases from J, with 18 bases in between. Germline V gene data show CDR1 as SQVTM and CDR2 as ANQGSEA. The CDR3: CSVPRGGSGEQYF. In nucleotides, the CDR3 is TGCAGCGTCCCGAGGGGGGGCTCGGGCGAGCAGTACTTC.

This clone was counted between two and nine times. The chain recombines TRBV5-1 with TRBJ2-7; tentatively, D is TRBD1 (6 bases). The CDR3 is made up of 13 amino acids. V gave up 0 bases and J gave up 4 bases, with 8 bases separating them. Germline V gene data show CDR1 as SGHRS and CDR2 as YFSETQ. This CDR3 is CASSLVQGYEQYF. CDR3 bases: TGCGCCAGCAGCTTGGTCCAGGGGTACGAGCAGTACTTC.

J is TRBJ1-1 and V is TRBV5-1; no reliable D call. Germline V lookup: CDR1 SGHRS, CDR2 YFSETQ. V lost 4 bases to trimming and J lost 5 bases, with 15 bases between them. This CDR3 spans 14 amino acids. The CDR3: CASSPLKVGTEAFF. CDR3 nucleotides: TGCGCCAGCAGCCCTCTAAAAGTCGGGACTGAAGCTTTCTTT.

This clone showed up just a few times. The same CDR3 can be traced to other DNA sequences in this sample. The rearrangement joins TRBV30 to TRBJ1-1; D gene ambiguous. The germline V gene encodes CDR1 GTSNPN and CDR2 SVGIG (reference sequence). This CDR3 comprises 13 residues. Between the trimmed V and J ends, which lost 0 bases and 4 bases, there was a span of 9 bases. The CDR3 region has the DNA TGTGCCTGGAGTGTACTTGGCGGCACTGAAGCTTTCTTT. It translates to CAWSVLGGTEAFF.

The rearrangement joins TRBV29-1 to TRBJ1-1, with D possibly TRBD1 on 6 matching bases. CDR3 length equals 13 residues. From germline, CDR1 is SQVTM and CDR2 ANQGSEA. Trimming took off 5 bases at V and 0 bases at J, with 10 bases between the two ends. This CDR3 is CSVSGTLNTEAFF. The CDR3 DNA reads as TGCAGCGTTTCCGGGACATTGAACACTGAAGCTTTCTTT.

The table lists this clone with a few counts. The J gene is TRBJ2-2, the V gene TRBV5-1; 14 nucleotides line up with TRBD2. The CDR3 covers 18 residues. In germline, CDR1 is SGHRS, CDR2 YFSETQ. The trim removed 4 bases at V and 4 bases at J, leaving 9 bases unmatched. The DNA of the CDR3 is TGCGCCAGCAGCACCCCGGGACTAGCGGGAGTGAGCACCGGGGAGCTGTTTTTT. Protein: CASSTPGLAGVSTGELFF.

The V gene is TRBV5-1, the J gene TRBJ2-7, with TRBD2 identical over 9 bases. The CDR3 runs 14 residues. Germline V gene lookup returns CDR1 SGHRS and CDR2 YFSETQ. V lost 4 bases and J lost 2; bases outside the gene matches: 4. The CDR3, as DNA: TGCGCCAGCAGCAGGACTAGCGCCACCTACGAGCAGTACTTC. Protein: CASSRTSATYEQYF.

In its sample, this clone was seen a few times. J is TRBJ2-3 and V is TRBV5-1, with 7 bases that match TRBD1. Germline trimming cut 4 bases from V and 3 bases from J; bases unmatched to any gene: 8. This CDR3 has 15 amino acids. Germline loops: CDR1 SGHRS, CDR2 YFSETQ. The CDR3 reads CASSTGQAGTDTQYF. The DNA of the CDR3 is TGCGCCAGCAGCACCGGACAGGCAGGGACAGATACGCAGTATTTT. Drawing the rest from reference TRBV5-1 and TRBJ2-3, the complete variable domain is KAGVTQTPRYLIKTRGQQVTLSCSPISGHRSVSWYQQTPGQGLQFLFEYFSETQRNKGNFPGRFSGRQFSNSRSEMNVSTLELGDSALYLCASSTGQAGTDTQYFGPGTRLTVL.

The chain recombines TRBV5-4 with TRBJ2-7; 11 bases map to TRBD2. The ends lost 4 bases at V and 5 bases at J; junction bases unmatched: 8. CDR1 is SGHNT and CDR2 is YYREEE in the germline V gene (reference sequence). The CDR3 sequence is 15 residues long. The CDR3 spells CASSRQLAGVDEQYF. The CDR3 coding sequence is TGTGCCAGCAGCCGCCAACTAGCGGGAGTGGACGAGCAGTACTTC.

The chain's CDR3 is CASSQELVNTGELFF. CDR3 sequence (DNA): TGCGCCAGCAGCCAAGAACTAGTGAACACCGGGGAGCTGTTTTTT. V usage is TRBV4-3 and J usage is TRBJ2-2; D perhaps matches TRBD2 (5 bases). Germline V gives CDR1 LGHNA, CDR2 YSLEER. The CDR3 runs to 15 residues. Trimming shortened V by 0 bases and J by 1 base, and 6 bases separated the two germline ends.

This clone was seen only a few times. The gene calls are TRBV5-1 and TRBJ2-5, with 16 bases fitting TRBD2. This CDR3 contains 18 residues. The V gene's germline CDR1 is SGHRS and CDR2 YFSETQ. Trimming cost V 4 bases and J 5 bases; bases outside gene matches: 11. For the CDR3, the DNA is TGCGCCAGCAGCGGAATCGGGACTAGCGGGGGGGCCTGGGAGACCCAGTACTTC. Its protein product is CASSGIGTSGGAWETQYF.

This clone was detected only a few times. V usage is TRBV30 and J usage is TRBJ2-3, with D perhaps matching TRBD2 (6 bases). Trimming took 3 bases from V and 7 from J, leaving 11 bases between them. The CDR3 sequence is 12 residues long. Germline assignment: CDR1 GTSNPN and CDR2 SVGIG (reference sequence). The CDR3 DNA is TGTGCCTGGAGCCGGCGGGGCCATACGCAGTATTTT. This sequence encodes CAWSRRGHTQYF.

This clone was seen more than once but under ten times. The chain has TRBV7-8 and TRBJ2-7; no firm D call. Trimming shortened V by 0 bases and J by 3 bases, and 12 bases separated the two germline ends. In germline, CDR1 is SGHVS, CDR2 FQNEAQ. This CDR3 region has 15 residues. CDR3 residues: CASSLATGIHYEQYF. For the CDR3, the DNA is TGTGCCAGCAGCTTAGCGACTGGAATTCACTACGAGCAGTACTTC.

CDR3 residues: CASSLRQGGETQYF. In DNA, the CDR3 is TGTGCCAGCAGCCTAAGACAGGGTGGGGAGACCCAGTACTTC. The chain couples TRBV11-2 to TRBJ2-5; 7 bases map to TRBD1. The V and J ends lost 5 bases and 5 bases, in that order; junction bases with no gene match: 8. The CDR3 length is 14 residues. Germline V lookup: CDR1 SGHAT, CDR2 FQNNGV. Using reference TRBV11-2 and TRBJ2-5 for the parts outside the CDR3, the full variable domain is EAGVAQSPRYKIIEKRQSVAFWCNPISGHATLYWYQQILGQGPKLLIQFQNNGVVDDSQLPKDRFSAERLKGVDSTLKIQPAKLEDSAVYLCASSLRQGGETQYFGPGTRLLVL.

This clone has more than one count but fewer than ten. This chain links TRBV6-5 with TRBJ1-5, with 8 bases lining up with TRBD1. The CDR3 has 16 amino acids. Germline CDR1 MNHEY, CDR2 SVGAGI. The ends lost 0 bases at V and 2 bases at J; junction bases unmatched: 3. CDR3 bases: TGTGCCAGCAGTTACTCAAGGACAGGGCGCAATCAGCCCCAGCATTTT. Amino acid sequence: CASSYSRTGRNQPQHF.